The clone carrying this T cell receptor beta chain was seen more than once but under ten times. This sample stems from a study of beta chain features in type 1 diabetes. What was sequenced were expressed TCRB transcripts, since all of the isolated RNA had been reverse transcribed. Data came from immunoSEQ multiplex PCR; TCRdb stores just in-frame clones and leaves some out. Here the sample spans about 370,000 clones, approximately 16% being singletons. The receptor's source is a woman between 18 and 29 years old in good health. The sequenced material came from naive CD4+ T cells from blood.

As DNA, the CDR3 is TGTGCCTGGAGTTTCGGGGTTGGACAGCCCCAGCATTTT. Translation gives CAWSFGVGQPQHF. This chain links TRBV30 with TRBJ1-5; no clear D gene. V dropped 2 bases and J dropped 7 bases, with 12 bases sitting between them. The CDR3 is made up of 13 amino acids. Germline CDR1 is GTSNPN and CDR2 is SVGIG (reference sequence).